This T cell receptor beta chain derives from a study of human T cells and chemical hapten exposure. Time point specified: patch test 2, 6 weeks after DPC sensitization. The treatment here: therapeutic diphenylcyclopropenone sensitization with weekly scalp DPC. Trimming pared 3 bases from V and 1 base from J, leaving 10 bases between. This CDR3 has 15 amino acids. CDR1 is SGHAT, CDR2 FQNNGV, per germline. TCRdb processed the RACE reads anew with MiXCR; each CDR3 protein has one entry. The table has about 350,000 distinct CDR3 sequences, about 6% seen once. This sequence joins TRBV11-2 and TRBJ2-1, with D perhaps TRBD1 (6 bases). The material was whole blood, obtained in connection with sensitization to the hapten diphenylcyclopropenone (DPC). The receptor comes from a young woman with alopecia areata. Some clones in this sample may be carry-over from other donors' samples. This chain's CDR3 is CASSFTQGSYNEQFF. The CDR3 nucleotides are TGTGCCAGCAGCTTTACGCAGGGGTCCTACAATGAGCAGTTCTTC.